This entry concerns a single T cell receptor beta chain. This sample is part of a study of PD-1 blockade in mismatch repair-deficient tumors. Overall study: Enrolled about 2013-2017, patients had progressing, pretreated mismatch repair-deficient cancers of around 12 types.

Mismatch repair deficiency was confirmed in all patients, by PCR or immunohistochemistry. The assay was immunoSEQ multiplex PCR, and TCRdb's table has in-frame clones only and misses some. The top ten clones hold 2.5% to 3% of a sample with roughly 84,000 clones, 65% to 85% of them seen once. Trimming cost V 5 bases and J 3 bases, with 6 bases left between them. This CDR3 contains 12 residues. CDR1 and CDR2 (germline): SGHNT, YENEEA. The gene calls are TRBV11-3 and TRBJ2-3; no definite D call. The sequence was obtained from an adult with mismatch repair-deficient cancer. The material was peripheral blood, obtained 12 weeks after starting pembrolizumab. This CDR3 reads CASSARTDTQYF. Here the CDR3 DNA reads TGTGCCAGCAGCGCTAGGACAGATACGCAGTATTTT.